The present TCR beta chain was sequenced within a study of blood T cell repertoires in COVID-19. Study details: Sample material is recorded as cDNA or gDNA derived from T cells, B-cell-depleted T cells, or PBMCs.

Methods used by the authors: Estimation of nucleated cell counts relied on the amplification of reference gene primers. Clones were sequenced by immunoSEQ multiplex PCR, and TCRdb holds only the in-frame ones, with some missing. That table furnishes V, J and clone size, whereas the DNA furnished D and trimming. The sample gives about 69,000 clones, roughly 86% of which show up once; approximately 15% is in the top ten. There are 12 residues in the CDR3. The V gene's germline CDR1 is SGHAT and CDR2 FQNNGV. With 5 bases clipped from V and 5 bases from J, the junction kept 2 bases outside the gene matches.

This clonotype was obtained from a man between 35 and 55 years old with COVID-19, enrolled during active disease. The chain has TRBV11-2 and TRBJ1-1; 7 bases fit TRBD1. Sample: peripheral blood. CDR3 coding DNA: TGTGCCAGCAGCCCCAGGGGGACTGAAGCTTTCTTT. It specifies CASSPRGTEAFF.